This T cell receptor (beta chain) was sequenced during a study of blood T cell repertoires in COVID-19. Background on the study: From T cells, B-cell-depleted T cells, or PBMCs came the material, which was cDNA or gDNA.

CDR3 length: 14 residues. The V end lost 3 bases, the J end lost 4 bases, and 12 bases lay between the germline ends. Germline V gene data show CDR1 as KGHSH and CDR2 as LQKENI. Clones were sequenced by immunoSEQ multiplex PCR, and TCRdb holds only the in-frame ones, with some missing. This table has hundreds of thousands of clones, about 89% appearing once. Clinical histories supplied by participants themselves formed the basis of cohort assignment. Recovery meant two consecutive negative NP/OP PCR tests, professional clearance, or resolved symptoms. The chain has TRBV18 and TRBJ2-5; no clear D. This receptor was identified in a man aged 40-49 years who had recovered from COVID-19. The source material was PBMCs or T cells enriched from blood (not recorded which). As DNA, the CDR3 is TGTGCCAGCTCACCCGAGACTCTTCGAGAGACCCAGTACTTC. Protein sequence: CASSPETLRETQYF.